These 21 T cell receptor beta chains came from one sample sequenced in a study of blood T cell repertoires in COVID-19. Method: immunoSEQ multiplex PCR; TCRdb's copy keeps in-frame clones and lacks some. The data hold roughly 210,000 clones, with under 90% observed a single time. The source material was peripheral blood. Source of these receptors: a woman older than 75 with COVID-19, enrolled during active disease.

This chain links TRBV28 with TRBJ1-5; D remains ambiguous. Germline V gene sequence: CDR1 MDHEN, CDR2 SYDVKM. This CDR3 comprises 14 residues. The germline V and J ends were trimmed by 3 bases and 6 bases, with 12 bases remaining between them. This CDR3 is CASSLRFERQPQHF. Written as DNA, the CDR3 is TGTGCCAGCAGTTTGAGGTTCGAGCGTCAGCCCCAGCATTTT.

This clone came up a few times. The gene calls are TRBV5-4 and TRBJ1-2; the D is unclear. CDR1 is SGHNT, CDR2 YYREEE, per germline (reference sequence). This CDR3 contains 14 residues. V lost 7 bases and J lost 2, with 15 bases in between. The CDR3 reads CASRFLGGNYGYTF. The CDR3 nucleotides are TGTGCCAGCCGATTCCTAGGTGGCAACTATGGCTACACCTTC.

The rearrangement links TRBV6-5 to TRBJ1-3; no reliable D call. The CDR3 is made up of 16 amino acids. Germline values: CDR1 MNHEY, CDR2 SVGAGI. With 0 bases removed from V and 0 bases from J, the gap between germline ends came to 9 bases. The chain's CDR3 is CASSYSEATSGNTIYF. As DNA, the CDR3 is TGTGCCAGCAGTTACTCTGAGGCTACCTCTGGAAACACCATATATTTT.

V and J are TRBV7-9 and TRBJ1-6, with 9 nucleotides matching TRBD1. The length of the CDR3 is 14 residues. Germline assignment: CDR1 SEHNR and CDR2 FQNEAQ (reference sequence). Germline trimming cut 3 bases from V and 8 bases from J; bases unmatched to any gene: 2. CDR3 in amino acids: CASSLGQGYSPLHF. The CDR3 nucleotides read TGTGCCAGCAGCTTGGGACAGGGATATTCACCCCTCCACTTT. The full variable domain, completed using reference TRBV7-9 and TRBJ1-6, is DTGVSQNPRHKITKRGQNVTFRCDPISEHNRLYWYRQTLGQGPEFLTYFQNEAQLEKSRLLSDRFSAERPKGSFSTLEIQRTEQGDSAMYLCASSLGQGYSPLHFGNGTRLTVT.

CDR3 nucleotide sequence: TGTGCCAGAAGCGAAACACAGGGTAGCAATCAGCCCCAGCATTTT. This gives the protein CARSETQGSNQPQHF. V usage is TRBV5-3 and J usage is TRBJ1-5; TRBD1 is a possible D gene (6 bases). TRBV5-3 is annotated as an ORF whose role is uncertain. The ends were cut back, 4 bases at V and 0 bases at J, with 11 bases in the middle. The CDR3 totals 15 residues.

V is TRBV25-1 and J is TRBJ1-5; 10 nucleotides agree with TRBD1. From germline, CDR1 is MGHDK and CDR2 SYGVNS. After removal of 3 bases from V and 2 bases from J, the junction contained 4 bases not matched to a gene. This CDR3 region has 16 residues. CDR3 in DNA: TGTGCCAGCAGTGAGGCCGGGACAGGGGGCAATCAGCCCCAGCATTTT. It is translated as CASSEAGTGGNQPQHF. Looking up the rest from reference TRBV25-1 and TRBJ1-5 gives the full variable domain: EADIYQTPRYLVIGTGKKITLECSQTMGHDKMYWYQQDPGMELHLIHYSYGVNSTEKGDLSSESTVSRIRTEHFPLTLESARPSHTSQYLCASSEAGTGGNQPQHFGDGTRLSIL.

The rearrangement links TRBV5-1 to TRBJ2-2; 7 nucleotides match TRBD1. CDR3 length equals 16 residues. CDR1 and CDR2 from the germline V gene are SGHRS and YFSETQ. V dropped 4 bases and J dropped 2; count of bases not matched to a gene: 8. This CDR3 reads CASSPSGTVNTGELFF. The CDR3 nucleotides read TGCGCCAGCAGCCCTTCGGGGACAGTTAACACCGGGGAGCTGTTTTTT.

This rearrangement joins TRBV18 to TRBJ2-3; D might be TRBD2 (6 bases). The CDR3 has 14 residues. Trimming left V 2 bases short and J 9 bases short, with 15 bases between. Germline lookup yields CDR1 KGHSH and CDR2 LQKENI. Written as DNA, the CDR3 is TGTGCCAGCTCACCAAGGCGGGGAGGAGACACGCAGTATTTT. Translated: CASSPRRGGDTQYF.

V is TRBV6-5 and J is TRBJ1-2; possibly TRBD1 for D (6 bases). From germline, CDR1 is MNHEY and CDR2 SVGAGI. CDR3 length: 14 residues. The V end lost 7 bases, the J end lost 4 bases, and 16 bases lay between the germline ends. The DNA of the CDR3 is TGTGCCAGCACCGAAAACAGGGTTAGCTATGGCTACACCTTC. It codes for CASTENRVSYGYTF.

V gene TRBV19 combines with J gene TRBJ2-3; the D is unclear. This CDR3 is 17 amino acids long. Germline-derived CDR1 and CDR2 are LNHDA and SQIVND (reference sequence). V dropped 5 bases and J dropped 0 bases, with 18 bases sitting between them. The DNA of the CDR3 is TGTGCCAGTAGTCCTCATATGGCGGCTTCTAGCACAGATACGCAGTATTTT. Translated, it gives CASSPHMAASSTDTQYF.

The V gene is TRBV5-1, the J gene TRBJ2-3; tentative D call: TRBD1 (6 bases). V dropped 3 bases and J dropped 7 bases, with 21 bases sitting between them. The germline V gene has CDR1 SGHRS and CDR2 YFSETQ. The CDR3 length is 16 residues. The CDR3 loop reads CASSSGTAGERHTQYF. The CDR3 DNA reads TGCGCCAGCAGCTCCGGAACGGCAGGGGAGAGGCATACGCAGTATTTT. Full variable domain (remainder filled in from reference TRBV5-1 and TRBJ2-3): KAGVTQTPRYLIKTRGQQVTLSCSPISGHRSVSWYQQTPGQGLQFLFEYFSETQRNKGNFPGRFSGRQFSNSRSEMNVSTLELGDSALYLCASSSGTAGERHTQYFGPGTRLTVL.

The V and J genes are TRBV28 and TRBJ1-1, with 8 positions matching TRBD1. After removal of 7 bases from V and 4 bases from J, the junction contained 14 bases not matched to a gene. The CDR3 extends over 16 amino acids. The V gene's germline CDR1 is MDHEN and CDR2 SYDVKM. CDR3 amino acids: CASILSRQGFTTEAFF. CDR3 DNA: TGTGCCAGCATACTCTCAAGACAGGGGTTCACCACTGAAGCTTTCTTT.

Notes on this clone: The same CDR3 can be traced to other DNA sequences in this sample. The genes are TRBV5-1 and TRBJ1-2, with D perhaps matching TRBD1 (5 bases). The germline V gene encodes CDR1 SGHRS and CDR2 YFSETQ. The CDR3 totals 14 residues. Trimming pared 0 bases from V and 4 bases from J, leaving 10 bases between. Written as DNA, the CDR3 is TGCGCCAGCAGCTTGGGTTCGGGGGGCTATGGCTACACCTTC. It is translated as CASSLGSGGYGYTF.

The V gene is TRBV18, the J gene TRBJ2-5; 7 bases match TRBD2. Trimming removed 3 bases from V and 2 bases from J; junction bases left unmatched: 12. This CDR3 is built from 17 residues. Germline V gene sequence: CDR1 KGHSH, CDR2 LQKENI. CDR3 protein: CASSPSISRGLQETQYF. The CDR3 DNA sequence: TGTGCCAGCTCACCTAGTATCTCGCGGGGGTTACAAGAGACCCAGTACTTC.

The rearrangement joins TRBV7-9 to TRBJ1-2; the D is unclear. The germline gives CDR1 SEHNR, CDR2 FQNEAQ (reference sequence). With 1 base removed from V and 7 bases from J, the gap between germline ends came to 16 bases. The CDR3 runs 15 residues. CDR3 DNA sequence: TGTGCCAGCAGCTTAGGGGCCGGCAGTCGGGGTGGCTACACCTTC. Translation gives CASSLGAGSRGGYTF.

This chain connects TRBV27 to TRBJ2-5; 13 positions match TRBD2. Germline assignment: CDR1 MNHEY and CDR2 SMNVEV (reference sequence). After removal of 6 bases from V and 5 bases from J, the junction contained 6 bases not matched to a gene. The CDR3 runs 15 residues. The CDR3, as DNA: TGTGCCAGCAGCCGAAGACTAGCGGGAGGCGAGACCCAGTACTTC. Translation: CASSRRLAGGETQYF.

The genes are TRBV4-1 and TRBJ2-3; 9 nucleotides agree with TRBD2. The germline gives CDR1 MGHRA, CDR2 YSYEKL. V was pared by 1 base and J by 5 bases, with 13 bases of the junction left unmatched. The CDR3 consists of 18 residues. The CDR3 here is CASSQASTSGVKGDTQYF. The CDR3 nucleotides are TGCGCCAGCAGCCAAGCCTCGACTAGCGGAGTTAAGGGAGATACGCAGTATTTT.

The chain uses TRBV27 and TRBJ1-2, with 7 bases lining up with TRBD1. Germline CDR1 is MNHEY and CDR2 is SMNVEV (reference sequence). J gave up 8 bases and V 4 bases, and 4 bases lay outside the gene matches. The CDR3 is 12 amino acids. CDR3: CASSSQGGGYTF. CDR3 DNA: TGTGCCAGCAGTTCCCAGGGGGGCGGCTACACCTTC.

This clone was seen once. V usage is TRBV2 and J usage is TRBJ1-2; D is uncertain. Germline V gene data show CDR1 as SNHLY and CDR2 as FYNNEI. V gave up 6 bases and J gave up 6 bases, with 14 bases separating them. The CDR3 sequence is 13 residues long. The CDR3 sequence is CASRRAGSDGYTF. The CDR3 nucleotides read TGTGCCAGCAGAAGAGCAGGTAGTGATGGCTACACCTTC.

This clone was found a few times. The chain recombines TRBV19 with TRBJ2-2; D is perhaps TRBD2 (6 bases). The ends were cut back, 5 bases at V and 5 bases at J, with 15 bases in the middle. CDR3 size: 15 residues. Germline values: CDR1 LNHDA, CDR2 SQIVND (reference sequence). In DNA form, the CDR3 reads TGTGCCAGTAGTGTGGGACTCTTCAAAACCGGGGAGCTGTTTTTT. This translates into CASSVGLFKTGELFF.

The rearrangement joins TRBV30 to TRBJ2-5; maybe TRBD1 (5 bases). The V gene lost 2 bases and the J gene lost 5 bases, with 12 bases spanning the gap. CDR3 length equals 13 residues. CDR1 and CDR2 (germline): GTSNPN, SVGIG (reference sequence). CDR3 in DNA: TGTGCCTGGAGTCTCCCAGGGATGGAGACCCAGTACTTC. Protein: CAWSLPGMETQYF.